This T cell receptor (beta chain) was captured in a study of T cell responses to AZD1222 COVID-19 vaccine. Study summary: Pooled in the analysis were second doses at about 4 or about 12 weeks.

Findings of the study overall: Donors in the cohort were predominantly white British and more often female, and clonal diversity was possibly underestimated. The span of vaccine-associated CD4 TCRs extended across spike, with dominance at 160-218 and 743-854.

On this clone itself: Its specificity is unknown.

The germline V and J ends were trimmed by 4 bases and 1 base, with 9 bases remaining between them. The CDR3 spans 14 residues. Germline CDR1 and CDR2: SNHLY and FYNNEI. Profiling relied on immunoSEQ multiplex PCR, and the TCRdb table lists in-frame clones only, not all of them. The sample records over 100,000 clones, 90% being singletons. The clonotype comes from an adult in good health. The source material was peripheral blood, sampled on day 0 of AZD1222 vaccination. The chain joins TRBV2 to TRBJ2-3; D perhaps matches TRBD1 (6 bases). This CDR3 reads CASSGNRGTDTQYF. In DNA, the CDR3 is TGTGCCAGCAGTGGGAACAGGGGCACAGATACGCAGTATTTT.